This TCR beta chain was sequenced in a study of blood T cell repertoires in COVID-19. Study in general: Donors in the United States, Italy and Spain gave samples during acute or convalescent COVID-19.

Individuals drawn from about 26 US areas were about 18 to 90 years old. Cohort 3 donors were reported recovered after two negative PCRs, clearance, or symptom resolution. In the study's own analysis: Amplifying reference gene primers gave estimates of nucleated cell counts. Here immunoSEQ multiplex PCR was the method, and the copy in TCRdb shows in-frame clones only, minus some. That table supplies the V and J calls and clone size; D and trimming were determined from the DNA. The table shows roughly 300,000 clones, with roughly 90% occurring only once. CDR3 length equals 16 residues. The V gene lost 1 base and the J gene lost 2 bases, with 12 bases spanning the gap. Per germline, CDR1 LGHDT and CDR2 YNNKEL (reference sequence).

The chain carries TRBV3-1 (or the pseudogene TRBV3-2) and TRBJ1-5; the D gene is possibly TRBD1 (6 bases). The TCR comes from a woman in her thirties who had recovered from COVID-19. Input material: PBMCs or T cells enriched from blood (not recorded which). CDR3 sequence (DNA): TGTGCCAGCAGCCAAGGGGGGGGGCTCGGCAATCAGCCCCAGCATTTT. It encodes CASSQGGGLGNQPQHF.